The rows below give T cell receptor beta chains drawn from one sample of a study of T cell responses to AZD1222 COVID-19 vaccine. Using immunoSEQ multiplex PCR, the repertoire was profiled, and TCRdb retains in-frame clones only, with some absent. In the table there are more than 85,000 clones, roughly 90% of which are singletons. Source: peripheral blood, taken on day 0 of AZD1222 vaccination. These receptors came from an adult in good health. Both conserved end residues are part of each CDR3. A D gene is named only where the DNA matches it firmly. For some rows the clone size is stated as once, few or many, or as a class when expanded; others skip it.

V gene	CDR3 length	D gene	clone size	J gene	CDR3 protein	CDR3 DNA
TRBV9	13	-	-	TRBJ2-5	CASSVTSRETQYF	TGTGCCAGCAGCGTAACTAGCCGCGAGACCCAGTACTTC
TRBV4-1	12	-	-	TRBJ1-2	CASSQDQGPYTF	TGCGCCAGCAGCCAAGATCAGGGGCCTTACACCTTC
TRBV5-1	17	TRBD1	-	TRBJ1-6	CASSRTGGGQVLSPLHF	TGCGCCAGCAGCAGGACCGGTGGGGGACAGGTTCTTTCACCCCTCCACTTT
TRBV29-1	15	-	-	TRBJ1-1	CSVDGGWGMNTEAFF	TGCAGCGTTGATGGGGGGTGGGGAATGAACACTGAAGCTTTCTTT
TRBV6-4	14	-	-	TRBJ2-2	CASTPTPGTGELFF	TGTGCCAGCACCCCGACGCCGGGCACCGGGGAGCTGTTTTTT
TRBV9	17	TRBD2	-	TRBJ2-2	CASSVALGSGGVGELFF	TGTGCCAGCAGCGTAGCTTTGGGTAGCGGGGGAGTCGGGGAGCTGTTTTTT
TRBV24-1	17	TRBD2	-	TRBJ2-5	CATSDRTSGRAQETQYF	TGTGCCACCAGTGATCGGACTAGCGGGAGGGCCCAGGAGACCCAGTACTTC
TRBV28	14	-	-	TRBJ1-1	CASSLAPLNTEAFF	TGTGCCAGCAGTTTAGCCCCCCTGAACACTGAAGCTTTCTTT
TRBV7-9	14	-	-	TRBJ2-2	CASSLGVNTGELFF	TGTGCCAGCAGCTTAGGTGTGAACACCGGGGAGCTGTTTTTT
TRBV7-9	14	-	-	TRBJ1-6	CAAGASSYNSPLHF	TGTGCCGCCGGGGCGAGCTCCTATAATTCACCCCTCCACTTT
TRBV5-1	16	-	-	TRBJ1-4	CASSVGVRRTNEKLFF	TGCGCCAGCAGCGTGGGCGTTCGGCGGACTAATGAAAAACTGTTTTTT
TRBV5-1	14	-	-	TRBJ2-7	CASSLAGSPYEQYF	TGCGCCAGCAGCTTGGCAGGGAGCCCCTACGAGCAGTACTTC
TRBV29-1	15	TRBD2	-	TRBJ2-2	CSGLGLAGDKGELFF	TGCAGCGGTCTGGGACTAGCGGGAGATAAGGGGGAGCTGTTTTTT
TRBV6-2/TRBV6-3	12	-	-	TRBJ2-5	CASSYRRETQYF	TGTGCCAGCAGTTACCGGAGAGAGACCCAGTACTTC
TRBV29-1	16	-	once	TRBJ2-1	CSVVGSGHSSYNEQFF	TGCAGCGTTGTGGGGAGCGGACATAGCTCCTACAATGAGCAGTTCTTC
TRBV7-2	14	TRBD1	-	TRBJ1-6	CASSGQGRVSPLHF	TGTGCCAGCAGCGGACAGGGTCGGGTATCACCCCTCCACTTT
TRBV1	18	-	-	TRBJ1-1	CTSSQPRQGSQANTEAFF	TGCACCAGCAGCCAACCACGACAGGGATCGCAGGCGAACACTGAAGCTTTCTTT
TRBV5-1	12	-	-	TRBJ2-2	CASSFYTGELFF	TGCGCCAGCAGCTTTTATACCGGGGAGCTGTTTTTT
TRBV7-9	11	-	-	TRBJ2-7	CASSLNGEQYF	TGTGCCAGCAGCCTAAACGGGGAGCAGTACTTC
TRBV5-5	14	-	-	TRBJ1-1	CASAQYAGRAEAFF	TGTGCCAGCGCCCAGTATGCGGGTAGGGCTGAAGCTTTCTTT
TRBV19	13	-	once	TRBJ2-6	CASSPSWANVLTF	TGTGCCAGTAGCCCCTCTTGGGCCAACGTCCTGACTTTC
TRBV6-5	13	-	-	TRBJ1-5	CASRVSNSQPQHF	TGTGCCAGCAGGGTCTCTAACTCTCAGCCCCAGCATTTT
TRBV29-1	13	-	-	TRBJ1-4	CSATGSSNEKLFF	TGCAGCGCTACAGGGTCGTCTAATGAAAAACTGTTTTTT
TRBV11-3	15	-	-	TRBJ1-5	CASSLVRTAPESQHF	TGTGCCAGCAGCTTAGTAAGAACAGCCCCTGAATCCCAGCATTTT
TRBV2	14	TRBD1	-	TRBJ1-2	CASQKGDRGYGYTF	TGTGCCAGCCAAAAAGGGGACAGGGGCTATGGCTACACCTTC
TRBV15	14	TRBD2	once	TRBJ2-7	CATSRVLAGHEQYF	TGTGCCACCAGCAGAGTACTAGCGGGCCACGAGCAGTACTTC